The 13 T cell receptor beta chains listed next were all sequenced from one sample in a study of blood T cell repertoires in COVID-19. Using immunoSEQ multiplex PCR, the repertoire was profiled, and TCRdb retains in-frame clones only, with some absent. Altogether under 250,000 clones are present, about 86% being singletons, with the ten largest covering 8.9%. Sequenced: peripheral blood. The receptors here all came from a man at least 80 years old with acute or convalescent COVID-19.

The J gene is TRBJ2-7, the V gene TRBV21-1; TRBD1 is taken as the D call from the table, unchecked against the DNA. TRBV21-1 is a pseudogene. The CDR3 spans 15 residues. The chain's CDR3 is CASSVRRTGTYEQYF. The CDR3 bases are TGTGCCAGCAGCGTCCGGCGAACAGGAACCTACGAGCAGTACTTC.

In regard to this clone: At one end, the junction sequence differs from germline, possibly due to a read error. The gene calls are TRBV4-1 and TRBJ1-6; 8 bases line up with TRBD1. CDR1 and CDR2 (germline): MGHRA, YSYEKL. This CDR3 has 14 amino acids. The CDR3 region is CASSKDRGGSPLHF. In DNA, the CDR3 is TGCGCCAGCAGCAAAGACAGGGGTGGATCACCCCTCCACTTT.

The gene calls are TRBV3-1 (or the pseudogene TRBV3-2) and TRBJ1-2; TRBD1 matches 7 bases. The CDR3 length is 16 residues. J gave up 4 bases and V 2 bases, and 10 bases lay outside the gene matches. The germline V gene has CDR1 LGHDT and CDR2 YNNKEL (reference sequence). For the CDR3, the DNA is TGTGCCAGCAGCCAACTGGACAGGACGCATCTCTATGGCTACACCTTC. Translated: CASSQLDRTHLYGYTF.

The genes are TRBV9 and TRBJ2-3; 7 bases map to TRBD1. V dropped 5 bases and J dropped 2; count of bases not matched to a gene: 11. The CDR3 consists of 16 residues. Germline assignment: CDR1 SGDLS and CDR2 YYNGEE. In DNA form, the CDR3 reads TGTGCCAGCAGTCTTCTCGAGGGGGCCATCACAGATACGCAGTATTTT. Translated: CASSLLEGAITDTQYF.

The rearrangement uses TRBV10-1 and TRBJ2-3; D is possibly TRBD1 (6 bases). The CDR3 spans 17 residues. V lost 2 bases and J 1 base, leaving 16 bases between the germline ends. Germline V CDR1 and CDR2: WNHNN, SYGVQD (reference sequence). The CDR3 reads CASSEPDSEGGTDTQYF. DNA for the CDR3: TGCGCCAGCAGTGAGCCGGACAGCGAGGGAGGCACAGATACGCAGTATTTT.

The chain employs TRBV5-1 and TRBJ2-3, with D perhaps TRBD2 (5 bases). Trimming removed 4 bases at V and 2 bases at J, with 14 bases between. This CDR3 is 15 amino acids long. CDR1 and CDR2 from the germline V gene are SGHRS and YFSETQ. The CDR3 DNA reads TGCGCCAGCAGCCCTAGGGCCGGGGTCACAGATACGCAGTATTTT. Protein: CASSPRAGVTDTQYF. The full variable domain, completed using reference TRBV5-1 and TRBJ2-3, is KAGVTQTPRYLIKTRGQQVTLSCSPISGHRSVSWYQQTPGQGLQFLFEYFSETQRNKGNFPGRFSGRQFSNSRSEMNVSTLELGDSALYLCASSPRAGVTDTQYFGPGTRLTVL.

The chain couples TRBV5-4 to TRBJ2-6; D unresolved. In germline, CDR1 is SGHNT, CDR2 YYREEE (reference sequence). V was trimmed by 0 bases and J by 4 bases, leaving 8 bases between them. The CDR3 is made up of 15 amino acids. The CDR3 DNA sequence: TGTGCCAGCAGCTTGGCAGGTCTCGGGGCCAACGTCCTGACTTTC. Its translation: CASSLAGLGANVLTF.

The gene calls are TRBV28 and TRBJ2-7, with D possibly TRBD2 on 6 matching bases. This CDR3 is 17 amino acids long. Germline V gene lookup returns CDR1 MDHEN and CDR2 SYDVKM. Trimming removed 6 bases at V and 1 base at J, with 22 bases between. This chain's CDR3 is CASRVRGGRGKSYEQYF. The CDR3, as DNA: TGTGCCAGCAGGGTTCGGGGAGGACGGGGAAAATCCTACGAGCAGTACTTC.

The chain is built from TRBV11-2 and TRBJ2-7; TRBD1 agrees at 9 bases. The CDR3 is made up of 14 amino acids. After removal of 4 bases from V and 6 bases from J, the junction contained 7 bases not matched to a gene. Germline V lookup: CDR1 SGHAT, CDR2 FQNNGV. This chain's CDR3 is CASSSFRTGVEQYF. Here the CDR3 DNA reads TGTGCCAGCAGCTCCTTCAGGACAGGGGTCGAGCAGTACTTC.

The V gene is TRBV7-8, the J gene TRBJ1-3, with TRBD1 matching 8 bases. Germline CDR1 reads SGHVS; CDR2 reads FQNEAQ. The CDR3 consists of 15 residues. The V and J ends lost 7 bases and 2 bases, in that order; junction bases with no gene match: 7. The CDR3 spells CASTIDRGPGNTIYF. Here the CDR3 DNA reads TGTGCCAGCACCATTGACAGGGGACCTGGAAACACCATATATTTT.

The chain is built from TRBV6-5 and TRBJ2-1, with TRBD2 matching over 13 bases. Unmatched junction bases numbered 3, after V lost 1 base and J lost 9 bases. The CDR3 has 15 residues. Germline lookup yields CDR1 MNHEY and CDR2 SVGAGI. CDR3 protein: CASSYWTSGRGEQFF. The CDR3 DNA reads TGTGCCAGCAGTTACTGGACTAGCGGGAGAGGTGAGCAGTTCTTC.

This chain connects TRBV5-6 to TRBJ1-3, with D perhaps TRBD1 (6 bases). The CDR3 sequence is 15 residues long. V was cut by 1 base and J by 0 bases, with 8 bases left in between. Germline assignment: CDR1 SGHDT and CDR2 YYEEEE. In DNA form, the CDR3 reads TGTGCCAGCAGCTTGAGGACAGTCTCTGGAAACACCATATATTTT. Protein sequence: CASSLRTVSGNTIYF.

V usage is TRBV9 and J usage is TRBJ2-4; 12 bases map to TRBD2. CDR3 length: 22 amino acids. With 0 bases clipped from V and 0 bases from J, the junction kept 16 bases outside the gene matches. The V gene's germline CDR1 is SGDLS and CDR2 YYNGEE. CDR3 amino acids: CASSVEGGPSGRAGKAKNIQYF. Written as DNA, the CDR3 is TGTGCCAGCAGCGTAGAGGGAGGCCCTAGCGGGAGGGCCGGGAAAGCCAAAAACATTCAGTACTTC.